This entry concerns a single T cell receptor beta chain. Antigen: not known. The primer mix had 60 Vbeta and 13 Jbeta primers. Sequencing was performed with immunoSEQ multiplex PCR; in TCRdb, only in-frame clones are kept and a portion is missing. The sample records some 110,000 clones, 70% to 80% being singletons. Germline CDR1 SGHVS, CDR2 FQNEAQ. The CDR3 covers 17 residues. V lost 0 bases and J lost 8; bases outside the gene matches: 9. The data belong to a study of cytomegalovirus exposure and HLA in healthy donors. Study-level background: When 398 donors were genotyped, about 81% of them were found to fall in the Caucasian-associated ancestry cluster.

Study-wide points: Investigators reported 164 TCR beta chains as tied to cytomegalovirus. The classifier, whose performance was assessed in both the original and validation cohorts, reportedly diagnosed cytomegalovirus status with high specificity and sensitivity.

The chain links TRBV7-8 to TRBJ1-4, with 10 bases aligning to TRBD1. The sequence derives from a man over 45 in good health and CMV-seropositive. Material: PBMCs. In nucleotides, the CDR3 is TGTGCCAGCAGCTTAGCCGGACAGGGGGTAGTACGGGAAAAACTGTTTTTT. Its protein product is CASSLAGQGVVREKLFF.